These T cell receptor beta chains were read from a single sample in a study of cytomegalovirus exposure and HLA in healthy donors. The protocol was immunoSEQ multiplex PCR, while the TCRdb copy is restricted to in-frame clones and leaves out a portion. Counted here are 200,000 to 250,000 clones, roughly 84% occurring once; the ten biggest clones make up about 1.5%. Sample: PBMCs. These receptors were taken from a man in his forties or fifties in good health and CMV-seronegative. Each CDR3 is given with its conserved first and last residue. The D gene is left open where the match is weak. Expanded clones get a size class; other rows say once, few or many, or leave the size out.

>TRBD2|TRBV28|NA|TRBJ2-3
TGTGCCAGCAGCCTGACTAGCGGAAGTTACACAGATACGCAGTATTTT
CASSLTSGSYTDTQYF
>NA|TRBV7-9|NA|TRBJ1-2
TGTGCCAGCAGACGGGACTCTCGGGGCTACACCTTC
CASRRDSRGYTF
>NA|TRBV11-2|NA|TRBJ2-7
TGTGCCAGCAGCTTAGTTCCAGGGCTGGGTGAGCAGTACTTC
CASSLVPGLGEQYF
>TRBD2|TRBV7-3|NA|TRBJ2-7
TGTGCCAGCGCGGCGGGAGAGGCTTACGAGCAGTACTTC
CASAAGEAYEQYF
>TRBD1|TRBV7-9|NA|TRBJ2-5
TGTGCCAGCAGCTCCGGGACAGGGGGCTTTCAAGAGACCCAGTACTTC
CASSSGTGGFQETQYF
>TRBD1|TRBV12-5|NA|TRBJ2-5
TGTGCTAGTGGTTTCGGGACAGGGTTCCAAGAGACCCAGTACTTC
CASGFGTGFQETQYF
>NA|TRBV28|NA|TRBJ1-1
TGTGCCAGCACCATCGGAGGTGAAGCTTTCTTT
CASTIGGEAFF
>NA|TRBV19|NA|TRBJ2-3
TGTGCCAGTAGTCCCGGGACTTCACTAGTTGAGCAGTATTTT
CASSPGTSLVEQYF
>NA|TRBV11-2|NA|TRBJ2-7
TGTGCCAGCAGTCTTGGGACTGTCGTATGGGAGCAGTACTTC
CASSLGTVVWEQYF
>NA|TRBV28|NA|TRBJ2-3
TGTGCCAGCAGTTCGACACCAGATACGCAGTATTTT
CASSSTPDTQYF
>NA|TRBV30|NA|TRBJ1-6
TGTGCCTGGAGCTCTCTTAAGTGGCAGGGGATTTCACCCCTCCACTTT
CAWSSLKWQGISPLHF
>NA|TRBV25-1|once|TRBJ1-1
TGTGCCAGCAGTGACACAGCCTACACTGAAGCTTTCTTT
CASSDTAYTEAFF
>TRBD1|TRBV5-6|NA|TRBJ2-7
TGTGCCAGCAGTCCCGGGACAGGTCCCTACGAGCAGTACTTC
CASSPGTGPYEQYF
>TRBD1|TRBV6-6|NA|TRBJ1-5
TGTGCCAGCAGTTACCAGGGGGCGACTCAGCCCCAGCATTTT
CASSYQGATQPQHF
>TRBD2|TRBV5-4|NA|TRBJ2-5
TGTGCCAGCAGCTTGGCCCCTAGCGGGAGCCCCCGGGAGACCCAGTACTTC
CASSLAPSGSPRETQYF
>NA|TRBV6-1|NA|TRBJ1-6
TGTGCCAGCAGTACAGGGATTTATAATTCACCCCTCCACTTT
CASSTGIYNSPLHF
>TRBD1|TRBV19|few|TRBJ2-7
TGTGCCAGTAGTATTGCACAGGGGGTGTCTTACGAGCAGTACTTC
CASSIAQGVSYEQYF
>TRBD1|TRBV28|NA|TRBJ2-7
TGTGCCAGCAGTAGGGACAGGGGATTGTACGAGCAGTACTTC
CASSRDRGLYEQYF
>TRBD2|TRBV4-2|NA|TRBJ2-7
TGTGCCAGCAGCCAGACTAGCGGGAGTGTGTACGAGCAGTACTTC
CASSQTSGSVYEQYF
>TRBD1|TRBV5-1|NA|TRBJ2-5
TGCGCCAGCAGCAGCGGACAGGGGAGACAAGAGACCCAGTACTTC
CASSSGQGRQETQYF
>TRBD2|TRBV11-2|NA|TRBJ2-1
TGTGCCAGCAGAAGGACTAGCGGGAGCTACTACTCCTACAATGAGCAGTTCTTC
CASRRTSGSYYSYNEQFF
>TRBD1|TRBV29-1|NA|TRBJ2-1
TGCAGCGTTGGACAGGGGAGGCATGAGCAGTTCTTC
CSVGQGRHEQFF
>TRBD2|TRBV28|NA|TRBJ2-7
TGTGCCAGCAGTGCTCAGACTAGCGGAACCTCCTACGAGCAGTACTTC
CASSAQTSGTSYEQYF
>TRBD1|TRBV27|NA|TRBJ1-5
TGTGCCAGCAGTTTATATTTCCGGACAGGGTTCACTCAGCCCCAGCATTTT
CASSLYFRTGFTQPQHF
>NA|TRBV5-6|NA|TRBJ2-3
TGTGCCAGCAGCTTTGAGGGAGTTAGCACAGATACGCAGTATTTT
CASSFEGVSTDTQYF
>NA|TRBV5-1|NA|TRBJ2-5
TGCGCCAGCAGCTCAGCCCAGGGCACCCAGGAGACCCAGTACTTC
CASSSAQGTQETQYF
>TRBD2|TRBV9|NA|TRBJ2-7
TGTGCCAGCAGCGTAGAAGGGCTAGCGGGAGCCTACGAGCAGTACTTC
CASSVEGLAGAYEQYF
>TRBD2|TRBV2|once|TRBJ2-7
TGTGCCAGCAGTCAGATGACTAGCGGGAGGTACGAGCAGTACTTC
CASSQMTSGRYEQYF
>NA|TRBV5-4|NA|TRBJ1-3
TGTGCCAGCAGCTTGGCCGCCAGCTCTGGAAACACCATATATTTT
CASSLAASSGNTIYF
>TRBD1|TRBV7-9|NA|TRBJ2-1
TGTGCCAGCAGCTTTGACAGGGCGTCCTACAATGAGCAGTTCTTC
CASSFDRASYNEQFF
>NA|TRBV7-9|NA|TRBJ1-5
TGTGCCAGCAGCTACAGGGTTCTCAATCAGCCCCAGCATTTT
CASSYRVLNQPQHF
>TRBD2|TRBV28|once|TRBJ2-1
TGTGCCAGCGGTGTTAGACTAGCGTTAAACAATGAGCAGTTCTTC
CASGVRLALNNEQFF
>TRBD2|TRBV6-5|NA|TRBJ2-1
TGTGCCAGCAGATCCGGGACTAGCGGAAGGAATGAGCAGTTCTTC
CASRSGTSGRNEQFF
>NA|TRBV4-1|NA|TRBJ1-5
TGCGCCAGCAGCCAAGTGGCAGGGGCCAATCAGCCCCAGCATTTT
CASSQVAGANQPQHF
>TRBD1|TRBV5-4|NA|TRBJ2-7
TGTGCCAGCAGCGCGGTCCGACAGGGTACCTACGAGCAGTACTTC
CASSAVRQGTYEQYF
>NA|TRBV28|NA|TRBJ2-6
TGTGCCAGCAGTTTATGGAGGGAGAGTGGGGCCAACGTCCTGACTTTC
CASSLWRESGANVLTF
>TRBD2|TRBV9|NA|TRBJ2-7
TGTGCCAGCAGCGTAGAAGGCGGGAGGTCCTACGAGCAGTACTTC
CASSVEGGRSYEQYF
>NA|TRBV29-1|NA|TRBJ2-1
TGCAGCGCCACATGGGGGGTTAATGAGCAGTTCTTC
CSATWGVNEQFF
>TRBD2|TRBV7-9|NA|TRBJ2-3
TGTGCCAGCAAACATCGACTAGCGGGAGGGCCAGATACGCAGTATTTT
CASKHRLAGGPDTQYF
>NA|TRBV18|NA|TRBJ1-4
TGTGCCAGCTCAAAAAACGAGGGTTCAACTAATGAAAAACTGTTTTTT
CASSKNEGSTNEKLFF
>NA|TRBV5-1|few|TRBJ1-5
TGCGCCAGCAGCGAATCAGGGAATCAGCCCCAGCATTTT
CASSESGNQPQHF
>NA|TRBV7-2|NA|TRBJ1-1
TGTGCCAGCAGCCCGGATGGGGCTACGAACACTGAAGCTTTCTTT
CASSPDGATNTEAFF
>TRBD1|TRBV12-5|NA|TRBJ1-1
TGTGCTAGTGGGCCCCCGGGACAGGGGCGGAACACTGAAGCTTTCTTT
CASGPPGQGRNTEAFF
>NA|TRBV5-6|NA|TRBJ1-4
TGTGCCAGCAGCTCCCCAGGGCCAGGGGAAAAACTGTTTTTT
CASSSPGPGEKLFF
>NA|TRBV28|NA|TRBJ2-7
TGTGCCAGCAGTATCGGACAACCCTACGAGCAGTACTTC
CASSIGQPYEQYF
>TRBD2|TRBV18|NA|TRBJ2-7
TGTGCCAGCTCACCACTAGCGGGAGATGAGCAGTACTTC
CASSPLAGDEQYF
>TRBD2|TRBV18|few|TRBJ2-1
TGTGCCAGCTCACCCACTAGCGGGTACTCCTACAATGAGCAGTTCTTC
CASSPTSGYSYNEQFF
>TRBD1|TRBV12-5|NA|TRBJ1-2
TGTGCTAGTGGTTTGAGTTCAGGGGGCCACTATGGCTACACCTTC
CASGLSSGGHYGYTF
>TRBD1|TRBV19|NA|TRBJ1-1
TGTGCCAGCAAGACAGGGGGCAACACTGAAGCTTTCTTT
CASKTGGNTEAFF
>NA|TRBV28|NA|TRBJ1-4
TGTGCCAGCAGCTACGAAGGGAGTGAAAAACTGTTTTTT
CASSYEGSEKLFF
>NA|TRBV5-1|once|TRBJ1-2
TGCGCCAGCAGCCTTAACCCAGAAACCTATGGCTACACCTTC
CASSLNPETYGYTF
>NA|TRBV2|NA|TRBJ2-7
TGTGCCAGCAGTGAAGACAGACCCTACGAGCAGTACTTC
CASSEDRPYEQYF